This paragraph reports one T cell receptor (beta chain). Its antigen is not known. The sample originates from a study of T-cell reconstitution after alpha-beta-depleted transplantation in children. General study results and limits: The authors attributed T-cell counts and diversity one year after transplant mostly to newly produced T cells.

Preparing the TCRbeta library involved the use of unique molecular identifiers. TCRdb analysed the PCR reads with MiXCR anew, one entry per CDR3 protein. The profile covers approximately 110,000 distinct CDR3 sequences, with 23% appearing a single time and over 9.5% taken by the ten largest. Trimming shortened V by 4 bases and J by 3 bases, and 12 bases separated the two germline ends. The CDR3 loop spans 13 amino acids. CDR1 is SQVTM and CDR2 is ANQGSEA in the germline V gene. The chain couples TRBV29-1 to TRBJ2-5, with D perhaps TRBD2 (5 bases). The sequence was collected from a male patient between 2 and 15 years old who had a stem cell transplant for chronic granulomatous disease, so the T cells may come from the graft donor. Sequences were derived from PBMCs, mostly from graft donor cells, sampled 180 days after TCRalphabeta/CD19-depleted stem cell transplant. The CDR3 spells CSVGPGKKETQYF. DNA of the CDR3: TGCAGCGTTGGCCCGGGAAAAAAAGAGACCCAGTACTTC.